The clone carrying this T cell receptor beta chain showed up many times. TCRdb reanalysed the reads using MiXCR and keeps one entry per CDR3 protein. Seen here are 200,000 to 250,000 distinct CDR3 sequences, around 6.2% observed once, and the top ten hold around 6.5%. This specimen comes from a study of T cell repertoires in cytomegalovirus infection. Overall study: Public TCR beta signature analysis indicated the presence of both CMV infection and matching HLA type.

V lost 0 bases, J lost 2 bases, and 9 bases lay in between. Germline V CDR1 and CDR2: SGHRS, YFSETQ. The CDR3 is 14 amino acids. The sequence came from a human donor in good health (CMV status not recorded). Some clones in this sample may be carry-over from other donors' samples. This sequence joins TRBV5-1 and TRBJ2-7; D may be TRBD1 (6 bases). Input material: PBMCs. The CDR3 DNA follows: TGCGCCAGCAGCTTGGGGACAGTTACCTACGAGCAGTACTTC. This codes for CASSLGTVTYEQYF.